There are many counts of the clone carrying this TCR beta chain. These patients, aged 18 to 65, had recently diagnosed hyperthyroidism lasting under 2 months. Germline-derived CDR1 and CDR2 are MNHNS and SASEGT. CDR3 length: 15 amino acids. With 3 bases removed from V and 0 bases from J, the gap between germline ends came to 6 bases. RNA transcripts served as the template for amplifying TCR beta CDR3 regions. RT-PCR in the first round (using the HTBI primer set) targeted the TCR CDR3. TCRdb analysed the multiplex PCR reads with MiXCR anew, one entry per CDR3 protein. This sample has over 250,000 distinct CDR3 sequences, with less than 30% found just once. This specimen comes from a study of T cells in Graves' hyperthyroidism and ophthalmopathy.

The receptor comes from a man aged 35 to 55 with Graves' hyperthyroidism that later progressed to Graves' ophthalmopathy. This sequence joins TRBV6-1 and TRBJ2-6; tentative D call: TRBD2 (6 bases). Sequenced material: blood. CDR3 in amino acids: CASSEGGSGANVLTF. CDR3 in DNA: TGTGCCAGCAGTGAGGGGGGCTCTGGGGCCAACGTCCTGACTTTC.